Listed below are T cell receptor beta chains from one sample, sequenced in a study of cytomegalovirus exposure and HLA in healthy donors. Method: immunoSEQ multiplex PCR; TCRdb's copy keeps in-frame clones and lacks some. The table records 130,000 or so clones, 77% of them present only once. Sequencing was done on a sample of PBMCs. All receptors come from a woman between 55 and 75 years old in good health and CMV-seronegative. CDR3s include the opening cysteine and the closing phenylalanine or tryptophan. The D gene is left open where the match is weak. Rows give clone size only sometimes, using once, few, many, or a class for an expanded clone.

V gene	J gene	D gene	clone size	CDR3 DNA	CDR3 protein
TRBV12-5	TRBJ1-5	-	-	TGTGCTAGTGGTTTGACACACGATCAGCCCCAGCATTTT	CASGLTHDQPQHF
TRBV30	TRBJ1-5	-	-	TGTGCCTGGAGTGTACGGGGTCAGCCCCAGCATTTT	CAWSVRGQPQHF
TRBV7-9	TRBJ1-5	-	-	TGTGCCAGCAGCTTAGGCTTAGGGGGAAAGGCGCAGCCCCAGCATTTT	CASSLGLGGKAQPQHF
TRBV14	TRBJ2-4	-	-	TGTGCCAGCAGCCAATACGGGACACCTAAAAACATTCAGTACTTC	CASSQYGTPKNIQYF
TRBV4-1	TRBJ1-1	-	-	TGCGCCAGCAGCCGTGAAAGGGGCGCAGGGAACACTGAAGCTTTCTTT	CASSRERGAGNTEAFF
TRBV10-3	TRBJ2-2	-	-	TGTGCCATCAGTGACCAGGTTTCGAACACCGGGGAGCTGTTTTTT	CAISDQVSNTGELFF
TRBV29-1	TRBJ1-1	-	-	TGCAGCGTTGAGGGGCCAAAAGAAGGGGTGAACACTGAAGCTTTCTTT	CSVEGPKEGVNTEAFF
TRBV15	TRBJ2-7	TRBD2	-	TGTGCCACCAGCCAATCTAGCGGAGACTCCTACGAGCAGTACTTC	CATSQSSGDSYEQYF
TRBV27	TRBJ2-2	-	-	TGTGCCAGCAGTTTATCGAGACAGACCACCGGGGAGCTGTTTTTT	CASSLSRQTTGELFF
TRBV7-3	TRBJ2-2	-	few	TGTGCCAGCAGCTTAACCCCGCCAGAAACATCCGGGGAGCTGTTTTTT	CASSLTPPETSGELFF
TRBV6-6	TRBJ2-3	-	-	TGTGCCAGCAGGGGGGCAGGGCCCCCAGATACGCAGTATTTT	CASRGAGPPDTQYF
TRBV19	TRBJ1-4	TRBD1	-	TGTGCCAGTAGTCCGCCCGACAGGGGTCTAAGCGAAAAACTGTTTTTT	CASSPPDRGLSEKLFF
TRBV6-1	TRBJ1-2	-	-	TGTGCCAGCAGTGAATGGACAGACTATGGCTACACCTTC	CASSEWTDYGYTF
TRBV10-3	TRBJ1-1	-	-	TGTGCCATCAGTGAGTCCCAGGGGAGGGGGAACACTGAAGCTTTCTTT	CAISESQGRGNTEAFF
TRBV5-1	TRBJ2-2	-	few	TGCGCCAGCAGACCTACTCCGGGACAGAACACCGGGGAGCTGTTTTTT	CASRPTPGQNTGELFF
TRBV18	TRBJ2-3	TRBD1	-	TGTGCCAGCTCACCTCAGCAGGACAGGGGAGGCGATACGCAGTATTTT	CASSPQQDRGGDTQYF
TRBV7-9	TRBJ2-7	TRBD1	-	TGTGCCAGCAGAGCCGGGACAGGGGCTTCCTACGAGCAGTACTTC	CASRAGTGASYEQYF
TRBV11-2	TRBJ1-2	-	-	TGTGCCAGCAGCTACCCGGAGCTCATAGGCTACACCTTC	CASSYPELIGYTF
TRBV19	TRBJ1-5	TRBD1	-	TGTGCCAGTAGGACCCGGGACAGGGGGGTCGGTAGCAATCAGCCCCAGCATTTT	CASRTRDRGVGSNQPQHF
TRBV28	TRBJ1-5	-	-	TGTGCCAGCAGCACGGTCGGGGGTGGGCAGCCCCAGCATTTT	CASSTVGGGQPQHF
TRBV7-3	TRBJ2-5	-	-	TGTGCCAGCAGCTTACAGGTGGGGCCCCAAGAGACCCAGTACTTC	CASSLQVGPQETQYF
TRBV10-3	TRBJ2-1	TRBD2	-	TGTGCCAAAGGGACTAGCGGGAGAGGCAATGAGCAGTTCTTC	CAKGTSGRGNEQFF
TRBV9	TRBJ1-1	TRBD1	once	TGTGCCAGCAGCGTGGGACAGGGCACTGAAGCTTTCTTT	CASSVGQGTEAFF
TRBV18	TRBJ2-5	TRBD1	-	TGTGCCAGCTCACGGGACAGGGGCTCCGAGACCCAGTACTTC	CASSRDRGSETQYF
TRBV5-8	TRBJ2-3	TRBD1	-	TGTGCCAGCAGCTTGGCGGGGACAGACACAGATACGCAGTATTTT	CASSLAGTDTDTQYF
TRBV19	TRBJ1-2	-	-	TGTGCCAGTAGTTCTCCAGGGGACCTCGTCTACTATGGCTACACCTTC	CASSSPGDLVYYGYTF
TRBV19	TRBJ1-5	-	-	TGTGCCAGTAGGTGGACAGATTATAGCAATCAGCCCCAGCATTTT	CASRWTDYSNQPQHF
TRBV28	TRBJ2-7	-	-	TGTGCCGCAATACGGCGGGACCCCTACGAGCAGTACTTC	CAAIRRDPYEQYF
TRBV4-2	TRBJ2-7	-	-	TGTGCCAGCAGCCAAGAATGGCGGCAACCCTACGAGCAGTACTTC	CASSQEWRQPYEQYF
TRBV15	TRBJ1-6	-	-	TGTGCCACCAGCAAAATCCCCGGGACAAATAATTCACCCCTCCACTTT	CATSKIPGTNNSPLHF
TRBV5-1	TRBJ2-2	-	once	TGCGCCAGCAGCTTGAGCCCACAGGGTATAGTAAACACCGGGGAGCTGTTTTTT	CASSLSPQGIVNTGELFF
TRBV7-6	TRBJ2-7	TRBD2	-	TGTGCCAGCAGCTCGACTAGCGGGAACTACGAGCAGTACTTC	CASSSTSGNYEQYF
TRBV5-8	TRBJ1-1	-	-	TGTGCCAGCAGCTTGGGGCATACAGGGAGGGTCACTGAAGCTTTCTTT	CASSLGHTGRVTEAFF
TRBV5-8	TRBJ2-7	-	-	TGTGCCAGCAGCTTGATCCGGGCCTACGAGCAGTACTTC	CASSLIRAYEQYF
TRBV11-2	TRBJ2-5	TRBD2	-	TGTGCCAGCAGCTTAGGGTTAGCGGGCCCTAAATCGGCCCAGTACTTC	CASSLGLAGPKSAQYF
TRBV5-4	TRBJ2-7	TRBD1	-	TGTGCCAGCAGCACGGGACAGGGCTACGAGCAGTACTTC	CASSTGQGYEQYF
TRBV7-9	TRBJ2-7	TRBD2	-	TGTGCCAGCAGCCCACCCTCTTGGCGGGAGAGGGGTCTCGAGCAGTACTTC	CASSPPSWRERGLEQYF
TRBV5-1	TRBJ2-7	-	-	TGCGCCAGCGGGCAGGGGACCACCTACGAGCAGTACTTC	CASGQGTTYEQYF
TRBV2	TRBJ1-2	-	-	TGTGCCAGCAGTCCGCGACCAGGGTTCAACTATGGCTACACCTTC	CASSPRPGFNYGYTF
TRBV7-9	TRBJ2-7	TRBD1	-	TGTGCCAGCAGCTTAGGTTCCGGACAGGGGGCTTACGAGCAGTACTTC	CASSLGSGQGAYEQYF
TRBV10-3	TRBJ2-5	-	-	TGTGCCATCAGTGATCATGGGGCCGGAGAGACCCAGTACTTC	CAISDHGAGETQYF
TRBV7-8	TRBJ1-3	-	-	TGTGCCAGCAGCTTACTGTCTGGGCAGGGGAACTCAAAAAGCTCTGGAAACACCATATATTTT	CASSLLSGQGNSKSSGNTIYF
TRBV10-3	TRBJ2-5	-	few	TGTGCCATCAGTCGAACGGGGGACCAAGAGACCCAGTACTTC	CAISRTGDQETQYF
TRBV5-1	TRBJ2-1	TRBD2	-	TGCGCCAGCAGCTTACTGCCGGGGGGGCCCAATGAGCAGTTCTTC	CASSLLPGGPNEQFF
TRBV2	TRBJ1-5	TRBD1	-	TGTGCCAGCAGTGACCGGGACAGGGGGATTTATGAGGATCAGCCCCAGCATTTT	CASSDRDRGIYEDQPQHF
TRBV5-1	TRBJ2-1	TRBD1	few	TGCGCCAGCAGCCACGGGACAGGGACCTACAATGAGCAGTTCTTC	CASSHGTGTYNEQFF
TRBV4-1	TRBJ2-3	-	-	TGCGCCAGCAGCCAAGAGGTACAGGGTACGGATACGCAGTATTTT	CASSQEVQGTDTQYF
TRBV7-2	TRBJ2-7	TRBD2	-	TGTGCCAGCAGCTTAGCGGGAGGGCCCTACGAGCAGTACTTC	CASSLAGGPYEQYF
TRBV5-1	TRBJ2-2	TRBD1	-	TGCGCCAGCCGGCGACAGGGGGGAACCGGGGAGCTGTTTTTT	CASRRQGGTGELFF
TRBV15	TRBJ2-2	-	few	TGTGCCACCAGCAGAGATGGGGGCAGGACCACCGGGGAGCTGTTTTTT	CATSRDGGRTTGELFF
TRBV4-1	TRBJ1-2	-	-	TGCGCCAGCAGCCAAGAACTTAACTATGGCTACACCTTC	CASSQELNYGYTF